The rows below give T cell receptor beta chains drawn from one sample of a study of T cells in Graves' hyperthyroidism and ophthalmopathy. TCRdb analysed the multiplex PCR reads with MiXCR anew, one entry per CDR3 protein. Among about 620,000 distinct CDR3 sequences listed, 16% were seen once. The sample comprised blood. These receptors were obtained from a woman aged 30 to 39 with Graves' hyperthyroidism. Both conserved end residues are trimmed from each CDR3.

v_gene: TRBV12-3/TRBV12-4
j_gene: TRBJ1-4
CDR3aa: ASSTWTGGDEKLF

v_gene: TRBV6-1
j_gene: TRBJ1-5
CDR3aa: ASSVAWTFRNQPQH

v_gene: TRBV30
j_gene: TRBJ1-1
CDR3aa: AWSVNSVVNTEAF

v_gene: TRBV9
j_gene: TRBJ2-5
CDR3aa: ASSVGTSGQETQY

v_gene: TRBV6-1
j_gene: TRBJ2-1
CDR3aa: ASGTSGLNEQF

v_gene: TRBV7-2
j_gene: TRBJ2-2
CDR3aa: ASIRTSGRGELF

v_gene: TRBV12-3/TRBV12-4
j_gene: TRBJ2-2
CDR3aa: ASSPQYPQGAGELF

v_gene: TRBV7-9
j_gene: TRBJ2-5
CDR3aa: ASSLAQNYQETQY

v_gene: TRBV12-5
j_gene: TRBJ1-1
CDR3aa: ASGLDMNTEAF

v_gene: TRBV28
j_gene: TRBJ2-3
CDR3aa: ASSLFSGMGQRDTQY

v_gene: TRBV6-1
j_gene: TRBJ1-5
CDR3aa: ASSDIGFRSNQPQH

v_gene: TRBV30
j_gene: TRBJ1-2
CDR3aa: AWRPGGYT

v_gene: TRBV12-3/TRBV12-4
j_gene: TRBJ1-1
CDR3aa: ASSLAAGTGGPAYEAF

v_gene: TRBV19
j_gene: TRBJ1-2
CDR3aa: ASTPEGVGYT

v_gene: TRBV12-3/TRBV12-4
j_gene: TRBJ2-1
CDR3aa: ASNGLAGDNEQF

v_gene: TRBV5-1
j_gene: TRBJ2-5
CDR3aa: ASSLGPEETQY

v_gene: TRBV3-1
j_gene: TRBJ2-7
CDR3aa: ASKGGSGEQY

v_gene: TRBV29-1
j_gene: TRBJ2-7
CDR3aa: SVETGGINEQY

v_gene: TRBV3-1
j_gene: TRBJ1-3
CDR3aa: ASSQDVLDSFSGNTIY

v_gene: TRBV7-9
j_gene: TRBJ1-2
CDR3aa: ASSLARLQEGYT

v_gene: TRBV2
j_gene: TRBJ1-1
CDR3aa: ASSFDRVLEAF

v_gene: TRBV12-3/TRBV12-4
j_gene: TRBJ2-2
CDR3aa: ASSPWGTGELF

v_gene: TRBV6-6
j_gene: TRBJ1-1
CDR3aa: ASSYLPLGGQGNTEAF

v_gene: TRBV6-1
j_gene: TRBJ2-7
CDR3aa: ASSAERNSYEQY

v_gene: TRBV28
j_gene: TRBJ1-2
CDR3aa: ASSLTAGGANYGYT

v_gene: TRBV6-4
j_gene: TRBJ2-2
CDR3aa: ASSPRQQTSGDTGELF

v_gene: TRBV28
j_gene: TRBJ2-7
CDR3aa: ASSPTGTANNFEQY

v_gene: TRBV10-3
j_gene: TRBJ2-3
CDR3aa: AISLAADTQY

v_gene: TRBV7-8
j_gene: TRBJ2-1
CDR3aa: ASSYRLGAEQF

v_gene: TRBV5-1
j_gene: TRBJ2-1
CDR3aa: ASSAVLAVYNEQF

v_gene: TRBV29-1
j_gene: TRBJ1-2
CDR3aa: SVGIGSYGYT